This T cell receptor (beta chain) was profiled in a study of CD8 T cells in Susac syndrome. Study context: Blood was drawn from Susac syndrome patients while they were therapy-naive, on corticosteroids, or on intravenous immunoglobulin alone.

V gave up 8 bases and J gave up 6 bases; unmatched junction bases: 18. This CDR3 contains 16 residues. Germline CDR1 is MDHEN and CDR2 is SYDVKM. Sequencing of TCR beta was carried out in blood CD8+ and CD4+ T cells. Negative isolation was applied to CD8+ and CD4+ T cells, and FACS enrichment was applied to TEMRA cells. After extraction with the RNeasy kit, roughly 0.5 to 1 ug of the RNA was reverse transcribed using random hexamers. TCRdb re-derived calls from the immunoSEQ multiplex PCR reads in MiXCR, one entry per CDR3 protein. The table shows 80,000 or so distinct CDR3 sequences, with 85% to 95% occurring only once.

The sequence was collected from a human donor with Susac syndrome. Specimen: CD4+ T cells from PBMCs. The rearrangement links TRBV28 to TRBJ1-2; TRBD1 matches 7 bases. The CDR3 DNA reads as TGTGCCAGCCGGACGGGTTCAGGGGGGCGCCGGGATGGCTACACCTTC. Translating gives CASRTGSGGRRDGYTF.